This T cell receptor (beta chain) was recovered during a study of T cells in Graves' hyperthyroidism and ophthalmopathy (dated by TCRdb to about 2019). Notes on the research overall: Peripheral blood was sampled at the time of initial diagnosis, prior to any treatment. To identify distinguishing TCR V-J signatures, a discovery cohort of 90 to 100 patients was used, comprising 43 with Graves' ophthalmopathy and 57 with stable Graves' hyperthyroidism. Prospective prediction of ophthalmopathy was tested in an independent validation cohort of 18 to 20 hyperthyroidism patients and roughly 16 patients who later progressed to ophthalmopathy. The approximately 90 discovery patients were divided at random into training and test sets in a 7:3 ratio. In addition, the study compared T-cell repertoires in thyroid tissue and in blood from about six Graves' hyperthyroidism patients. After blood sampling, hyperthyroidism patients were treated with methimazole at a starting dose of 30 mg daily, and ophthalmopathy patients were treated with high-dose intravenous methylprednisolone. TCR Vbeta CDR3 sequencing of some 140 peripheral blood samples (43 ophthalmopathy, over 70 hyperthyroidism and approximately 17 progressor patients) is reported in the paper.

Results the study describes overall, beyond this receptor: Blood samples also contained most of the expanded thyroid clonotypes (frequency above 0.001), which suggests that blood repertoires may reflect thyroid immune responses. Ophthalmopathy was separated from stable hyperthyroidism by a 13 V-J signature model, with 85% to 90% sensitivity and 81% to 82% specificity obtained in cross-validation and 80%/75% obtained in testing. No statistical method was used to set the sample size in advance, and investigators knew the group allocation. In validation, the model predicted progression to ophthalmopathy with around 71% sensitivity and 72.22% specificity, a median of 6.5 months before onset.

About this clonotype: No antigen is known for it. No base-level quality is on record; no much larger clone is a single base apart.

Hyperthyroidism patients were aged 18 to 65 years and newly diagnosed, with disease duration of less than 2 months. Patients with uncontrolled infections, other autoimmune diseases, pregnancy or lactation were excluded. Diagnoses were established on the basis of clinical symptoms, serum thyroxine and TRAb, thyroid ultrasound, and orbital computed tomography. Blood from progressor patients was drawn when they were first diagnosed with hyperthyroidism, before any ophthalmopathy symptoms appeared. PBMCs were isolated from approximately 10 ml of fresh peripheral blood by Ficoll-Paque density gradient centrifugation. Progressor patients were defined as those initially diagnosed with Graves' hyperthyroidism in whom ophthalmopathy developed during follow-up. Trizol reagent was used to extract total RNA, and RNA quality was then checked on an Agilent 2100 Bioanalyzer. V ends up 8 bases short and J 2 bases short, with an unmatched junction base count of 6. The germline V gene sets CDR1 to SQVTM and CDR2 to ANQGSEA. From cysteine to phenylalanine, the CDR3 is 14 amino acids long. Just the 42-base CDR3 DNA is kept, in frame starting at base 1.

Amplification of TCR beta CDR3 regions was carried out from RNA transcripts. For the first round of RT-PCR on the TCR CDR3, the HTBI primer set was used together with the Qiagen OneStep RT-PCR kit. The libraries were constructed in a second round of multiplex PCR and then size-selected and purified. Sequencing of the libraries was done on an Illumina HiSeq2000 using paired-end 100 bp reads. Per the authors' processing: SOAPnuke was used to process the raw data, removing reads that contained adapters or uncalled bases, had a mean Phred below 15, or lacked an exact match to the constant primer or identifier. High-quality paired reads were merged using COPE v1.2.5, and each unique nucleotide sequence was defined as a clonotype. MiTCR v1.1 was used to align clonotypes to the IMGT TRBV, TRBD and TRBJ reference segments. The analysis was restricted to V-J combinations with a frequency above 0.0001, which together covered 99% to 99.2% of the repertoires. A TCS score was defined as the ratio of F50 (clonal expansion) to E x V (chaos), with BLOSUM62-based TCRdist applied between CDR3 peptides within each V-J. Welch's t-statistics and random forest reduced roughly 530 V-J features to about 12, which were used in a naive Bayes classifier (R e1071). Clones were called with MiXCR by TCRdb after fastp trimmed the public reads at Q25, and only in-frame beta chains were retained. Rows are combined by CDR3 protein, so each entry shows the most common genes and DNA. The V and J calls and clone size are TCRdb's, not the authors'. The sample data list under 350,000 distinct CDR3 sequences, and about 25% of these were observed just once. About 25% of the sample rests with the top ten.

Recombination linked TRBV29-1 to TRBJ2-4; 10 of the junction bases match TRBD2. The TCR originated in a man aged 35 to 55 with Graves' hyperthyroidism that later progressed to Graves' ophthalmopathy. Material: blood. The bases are TGCAGCTCCCGACTAGCGGGTTCCAAAAACATTCAGTACTTC. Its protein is CSSRLAGSKNIQYF.